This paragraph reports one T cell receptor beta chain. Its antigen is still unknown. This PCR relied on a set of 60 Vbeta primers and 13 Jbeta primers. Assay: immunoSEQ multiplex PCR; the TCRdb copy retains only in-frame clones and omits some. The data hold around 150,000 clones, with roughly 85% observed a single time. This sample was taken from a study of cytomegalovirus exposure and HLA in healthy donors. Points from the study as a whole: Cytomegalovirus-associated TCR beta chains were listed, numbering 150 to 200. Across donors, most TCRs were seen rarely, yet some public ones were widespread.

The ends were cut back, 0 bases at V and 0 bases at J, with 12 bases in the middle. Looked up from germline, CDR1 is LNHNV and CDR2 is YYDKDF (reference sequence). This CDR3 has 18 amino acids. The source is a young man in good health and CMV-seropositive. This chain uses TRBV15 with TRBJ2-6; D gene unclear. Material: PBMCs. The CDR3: CATSRDSPATSGANVLTF. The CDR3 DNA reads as TGTGCCACCAGCAGAGATAGCCCCGCGACCTCTGGGGCCAACGTCCTGACTTTC.